Listed here are 28 T cell receptor beta chains from one sample, sequenced in a study of OX40 agonist ivuxolimab in advanced cancers. Clones were read by immunoSEQ multiplex PCR, and TCRdb kept only the in-frame ones, dropping some. Of tens of thousands of clones listed, roughly 84% are singletons. Sequenced material: CD4+ or CD8+ T cells sorted from blood, taken in a trial of the OX40 agonist ivuxolimab. These receptors were taken from an adult with an advanced solid tumor such as melanoma, head and neck, liver or kidney cancer.

This clone was observed once. The CDR3 DNA reads TGTGCCAGCAGCTTAAGACAGGGGGCGCGGGTGAACACTGAAGCTTTCTTT. Amino acids: CASSLRQGARVNTEAFF. The rearrangement links TRBV7-2 to TRBJ1-1; 10 positions match TRBD1. Germline assignment: CDR1 SGHTA and CDR2 FQGNSA. Trimming cost V 2 bases and J 0 bases; bases outside gene matches: 6. The length of the CDR3 is 17 residues.

The V and J genes are TRBV6-5 and TRBJ2-7, with D unresolved. The CDR3 sequence is 13 residues long. Trimming shortened V by 0 bases and J by 6 bases, and 9 bases separated the two germline ends. CDR1 and CDR2 (germline): MNHEY, SVGAGI. CDR3 amino acids: CASSYSTVGEQYF. The CDR3 coding sequence is TGTGCCAGCAGTTACTCGACGGTGGGCGAGCAGTACTTC.

In this sample, this clone turned up once. The chain couples TRBV9 to TRBJ2-7; 7 nucleotides match TRBD2. V lost 3 bases to trimming and J lost 6 bases; unmatched junction nucleotides: 6. The CDR3 totals 13 residues. Germline CDR1 and CDR2: SGDLS and YYNGEE. In DNA form, the CDR3 reads TGTGCCAGCAGCGATGGACTAGTAAGCGAGCAGTACTTC. This codes for CASSDGLVSEQYF.

CDR3 region: CASSHGTGEQYF. CDR3 coding DNA: TGTGCCAGCAGCCATGGGACCGGCGAGCAGTACTTC. This chain connects TRBV5-6 to TRBJ2-7, with D perhaps TRBD1 or TRBD2 (5 bases each). This CDR3 has 12 residues. The germline V gene encodes CDR1 SGHDT and CDR2 YYEEEE. Between the trimmed V and J ends, which lost 4 bases and 6 bases, there was a span of 11 bases.

Judged by abundance, this clone is medium-sized (0.01 to 0.1%). DNA of the CDR3: TGTGCCAGCAGTTTGGACGAGCAGTACTTC. It yields the protein CASSLDEQYF. This chain connects TRBV28 to TRBJ2-7; no clear D gene. The CDR3 is made up of 10 amino acids. Trimming took 3 bases from V and 5 from J, leaving 2 bases between them. The V gene's germline CDR1 is MDHEN and CDR2 SYDVKM.

The J gene is TRBJ1-2, the V gene TRBV29-1, with D possibly matching TRBD1 (5 bases). This CDR3 region has 12 residues. The V and J ends lost 4 bases and 8 bases respectively, with 14 bases between them. Germline CDR1 and CDR2: SQVTM and ANQGSEA. The CDR3 sequence is CSVVGQNEGYTF. The CDR3 coding sequence is TGCAGCGTTGTTGGACAAAACGAAGGCTACACCTTC.

This clone was seen a handful of times. Within the sample, other DNA sequences also encode this same CDR3. This rearrangement joins TRBV28 to TRBJ2-5; no reliable D call. V was trimmed by 4 bases and J by 3 bases, leaving 3 bases between them. This CDR3 has 11 residues. Germline values: CDR1 MDHEN, CDR2 SYDVKM. The CDR3 is CASSSEETQYF. Written as DNA, the CDR3 is TGTGCCAGCAGTTCTGAAGAGACCCAGTACTTC. Together with reference TRBV28 and TRBJ2-5, the CDR3 gives the full variable domain: DVKVTQSSRYLVKRTGEKVFLECVQDMDHENMFWYRQDPGLGLRLIYFSYDVKMKEKGDIPEGYSVSREKKERFSLILESASTNQTSMYLCASSSEETQYFGPGTRLLVL.

V is TRBV6-4 and J is TRBJ2-3, with 8 bases lining up with TRBD1. Trimming took 4 bases from V and 2 from J; bases not matched to a gene: 5. There are 15 residues in the CDR3. The germline V gene has CDR1 MRHNA and CDR2 SNTAGT. CDR3 amino acids: CASSGTGLDTDTQYF. The CDR3 coding sequence is TGTGCCAGCAGTGGGACAGGGTTAGACACAGATACGCAGTATTTT.

CDR3 coding DNA: TGTGCCAGCAGCGAGAGGGGGGATAATACCGGGGAGCTGTTTTTT. Amino acid sequence: CASSERGDNTGELFF. V is TRBV11-3 and J is TRBJ2-2; D tentatively reads TRBD1 or TRBD2 (6 bases each). The CDR3 has 15 amino acids. V was shortened by 5 bases and J by 5 bases, with 15 bases between the two germline ends. Germline V gene data show CDR1 as SGHNT and CDR2 as YENEEA. Together with reference TRBV11-3 and TRBJ2-2, the CDR3 gives the full variable domain: EAGVVQSPRYKIIEKKQPVAFWCNPISGHNTLYWYLQNLGQGPELLIRYENEEAVDDSQLPKDRFSAERLKGVDSTLKIQPAELGDSAVYLCASSERGDNTGELFFGEGSRLTVL.

This clone has just a few counts. This chain links TRBV6-1 with TRBJ2-7; a possible D gene is TRBD2 (6 bases). This CDR3 contains 15 residues. Looked up from germline, CDR1 is MNHNS and CDR2 is SASEGT. The V gene lost 0 bases and the J gene lost 1 base, with 10 bases spanning the gap. CDR3 sequence: CASSEARDGSYEQYF. CDR3 coding DNA: TGTGCCAGCAGTGAAGCGCGGGACGGATCCTACGAGCAGTACTTC.

The CDR3 sequence: CASSLGGTTEAFF. CDR3 DNA sequence: TGTGCCAGCAGCTTGGGAGGGACCACTGAAGCTTTCTTT. The chain uses TRBV5-4 and TRBJ1-1, with D tentatively TRBD1 (5 bases). V dropped 0 bases and J dropped 4 bases, with 7 bases sitting between them. CDR3 length: 13 amino acids. In germline, CDR1 is SGHNT, CDR2 YYREEE (reference sequence).

This chain links TRBV14 with TRBJ2-7; TRBD1 or TRBD2 may be the D gene (6 bases each). Germline assignment: CDR1 SGHDN and CDR2 FVKESK. V lost 0 bases to trimming and J lost 1 base, with 16 bases between them. There are 17 residues in the CDR3. The CDR3 DNA is TGTGCCAGCAGCCAAGATCGGGGGCGCGGGCCGTCCTACGAGCAGTACTTC. It codes for CASSQDRGRGPSYEQYF.

The genes are TRBV9 and TRBJ2-5; D may be TRBD2 (5 bases). Trimming took off 2 bases at V and 5 bases at J, with 16 bases between the two ends. CDR1 and CDR2 (germline): SGDLS, YYNGEE. The CDR3 extends over 15 amino acids. The chain's CDR3 is CASSVTGSQGETQYF. The CDR3 coding sequence is TGTGCCAGCAGCGTGACGGGGTCTCAAGGGGAGACCCAGTACTTC.

The chain recombines TRBV6-4 with TRBJ2-1, with 12 nucleotides matching TRBD2. CDR3 length equals 17 residues. V gave up 6 bases and J gave up 0 bases; unmatched junction bases: 6. CDR1 MRHNA and CDR2 SNTAGT come from the germline V gene. The CDR3 nucleotides are TGTGCCAGCAGCCTGACTAGCGGGAGATACTCCTACAATGAGCAGTTCTTC. Translated, it gives CASSLTSGRYSYNEQFF.

The chain links TRBV2 to TRBJ2-7; D assignment may be TRBD1 or TRBD2 (6 bases each). V was clipped by 6 bases and J by 4 bases, with 22 bases between them. This CDR3 is built from 16 residues. From germline, CDR1 is SNHLY and CDR2 FYNNEI. The CDR3 region has the DNA TGTGCCAGCAGCAGCCAGGGATCGGGGGCCTCGTACGAGCAGTACTTC. It codes for CASSSQGSGASYEQYF.

The V gene is TRBV4-1, the J gene TRBJ2-2, with D uncertain. The germline V and J ends were trimmed by 2 bases and 5 bases, with 9 bases remaining between them. Germline loops: CDR1 MGHRA, CDR2 YSYEKL. The CDR3 runs 14 residues. CDR3 residues: CASSQMTSTGELFF. CDR3 coding DNA: TGCGCCAGCAGCCAAATGACTTCAACCGGGGAGCTGTTTTTT.

This rearrangement joins TRBV27 to TRBJ2-1; D remains ambiguous. CDR1 is MNHEY, CDR2 SMNVEV, per germline (reference sequence). The CDR3 runs 16 residues. Trimming removed 6 bases at V and 3 bases at J, with 18 bases between. In DNA form, the CDR3 reads TGTGCCAGCAGGGACCCCATGGCCCGTAACTACAATGAGCAGTTCTTC. Amino acid sequence: CASRDPMARNYNEQFF.

The V call is TRBV4-1, the J call TRBJ2-7; 7 nucleotides line up with TRBD1. This CDR3 has 15 residues. The V gene's germline CDR1 is MGHRA and CDR2 YSYEKL. Trimming took 4 bases from V and 4 from J; bases not matched to a gene: 10. The CDR3 bases are TGCGCCAGCAGCCCGGCGACAGGGATCCAGTACGAGCAGTACTTC. Its protein product is CASSPATGIQYEQYF.

The chain carries TRBV10-2 and TRBJ2-7; no clear D. V was shortened by 3 bases and J by 5 bases, with 5 bases between the two germline ends. This CDR3 region has 11 residues. CDR1 is WSHSY, CDR2 SAAADI, per germline. The CDR3 reads CASSDFHEQYF. CDR3 nucleotides: TGCGCCAGCAGTGATTTCCACGAGCAGTACTTC.

This chain connects TRBV9 to TRBJ1-5; D gene uncertain. Germline V CDR1 and CDR2: SGDLS, YYNGEE. The germline V and J ends were trimmed by 0 bases and 6 bases, with 7 bases remaining between them. The CDR3 covers 13 residues. In DNA form, the CDR3 reads TGTGCCAGCAGCGTAGCGGGGTCTCAGCCCCAGCATTTT. Protein product: CASSVAGSQPQHF.

This clone was picked up a small number of times. The chain has TRBV10-3 and TRBJ2-1, with 7 bases identical to TRBD2. This CDR3 spans 16 amino acids. CDR1 is ENHRY, CDR2 SYGVKD, per germline. V was pared by 6 bases and J by 0 bases, with 8 bases of the junction left unmatched. The CDR3 region is CAISEAGLSSYNEQFF. CDR3 in DNA: TGTGCCATCAGCGAAGCGGGACTCAGCTCCTACAATGAGCAGTTCTTC.

The chain recombines TRBV19 with TRBJ2-5; 7 bases are shared with TRBD1. The V segment lost 4 bases and the J segment 2 bases; nucleotides outside the gene matches: 10. The CDR3 runs to 16 residues. In germline, CDR1 is LNHDA, CDR2 SQIVND (reference sequence). The CDR3 region has the DNA TGTGCCAGTAGTAGTTTGGGACAGATTACACAAGAGACCCAGTACTTC. Protein sequence: CASSSLGQITQETQYF.

The V call is TRBV28, the J call TRBJ1-3, with D uncertain. The CDR3 is 14 amino acids. Germline CDR1 reads MDHEN; CDR2 reads SYDVKM. The V end was cut by 1 base, the J end by 3 bases, with 7 bases between. CDR3: CASSLFHRGNTIYF. The CDR3 DNA reads as TGTGCCAGCAGTTTATTTCACCGTGGAAACACCATATATTTT.

The chain employs TRBV5-1 and TRBJ1-2, with TRBD1 identical over 8 bases. This CDR3 has 14 amino acids. V was pared by 1 base and J by 6 bases, with 5 bases of the junction left unmatched. Germline V CDR1 and CDR2: SGHRS, YFSETQ. This chain's CDR3 is CASSLWQGADGYTF. Here the CDR3 DNA reads TGCGCCAGCAGCTTGTGGCAGGGGGCTGATGGCTACACCTTC.

This clone was observed once. CDR3 DNA sequence: TGCGCCAGCAGCTTCCCATCCGAGACTAGCGGGACGAGCTCCTACAATGAGCAGTTCTTC. Its translation is CASSFPSETSGTSSYNEQFF. The chain combines TRBV5-1 with TRBJ2-1; 11 positions match TRBD2. V lost 2 bases, J lost 0 bases, and 13 bases stayed unmatched. The CDR3 totals 20 residues. Per germline, CDR1 SGHRS and CDR2 YFSETQ.

The CDR3 sequence is CAWSVKFPQGAFF. The CDR3 nucleotides are TGTGCCTGGAGTGTGAAGTTCCCCCAGGGGGCTTTCTTT. This chain connects TRBV30 to TRBJ1-1, with D possibly matching TRBD1 (6 bases). This CDR3 has 13 residues. Germline V lookup: CDR1 GTSNPN, CDR2 SVGIG (reference sequence). V was trimmed by 0 bases and J by 11 bases, leaving 16 bases between them. The complete variable domain, with remaining parts taken from reference TRBV30 and TRBJ1-1, reads SQTIHQWPATLVQPVGSPLSLECTVEGTSNPNLYWYRQAAGRGLQLLFYSVGIGQISSEVPQNLSASRPQDRQFILSSKKLLLSDSGFYLCAWSVKFPQGAFFGQGTRLTVV.

This chain links TRBV4-3 with TRBJ2-5; no clear D. The DNA end lines up better with TRBJ2-7; the J call may be wrong. CDR1 and CDR2 from the germline V gene are LGHNA and YSLEER. CDR3 size: 18 residues. The CDR3 spells CASSQPFTFSQSSYEQYF. DNA for the CDR3: TGCGCCAGCAGCCAACCCTTTACTTTTAGCCAAAGCTCCTACGAGCAGTACTTC.

This chain links TRBV28 with TRBJ2-7; D call uncertain. CDR3 length: 13 residues. Germline CDR1 reads MDHEN; CDR2 reads SYDVKM. V gave up 3 bases and J gave up 2 bases, with 8 bases separating them. In DNA form, the CDR3 reads TGTGCCAGCAGTTTGTCTCCCCCCTACGAGCAGTACTTC. It encodes CASSLSPPYEQYF.